This T cell receptor (beta chain) is drawn from a study of T cells after yellow fever vaccination. Whole-study findings and limits: Most primary-vaccination clones recurred post-booster (around 97% CD4, roughly 91% CD8). The presence of abundant clonotypes contaminating from the bulk population was possible in FACS-sorted repertoires.

The CDR3 spans 17 residues. The germline V gene has CDR1 SNHLY and CDR2 FYNNEI. Trimming at V came to 6 bases and at J to 2 bases, leaving 13 bases not matched to a gene. TCRdb passed the 5' RACE reads through MiXCR, listing each CDR3 protein once. The sample lists just under 600,000 distinct CDR3 sequences, roughly 13% occurring once. Worth noting for this clonotype: Its antigen is not identified.

The source material was PBMCs, sampled on the day of the yellow fever booster vaccination. This TCR was sampled from a man aged 25 to 40 who received the YFV17D yellow fever vaccine. This chain uses TRBV2 with TRBJ2-5; the match to TRBD2 covers 9 bases. CDR3 residues: CASRGILGLAAQETQYF. The CDR3, as DNA: TGTGCCAGCAGGGGGATCTTGGGACTAGCAGCACAAGAGACCCAGTACTTC.